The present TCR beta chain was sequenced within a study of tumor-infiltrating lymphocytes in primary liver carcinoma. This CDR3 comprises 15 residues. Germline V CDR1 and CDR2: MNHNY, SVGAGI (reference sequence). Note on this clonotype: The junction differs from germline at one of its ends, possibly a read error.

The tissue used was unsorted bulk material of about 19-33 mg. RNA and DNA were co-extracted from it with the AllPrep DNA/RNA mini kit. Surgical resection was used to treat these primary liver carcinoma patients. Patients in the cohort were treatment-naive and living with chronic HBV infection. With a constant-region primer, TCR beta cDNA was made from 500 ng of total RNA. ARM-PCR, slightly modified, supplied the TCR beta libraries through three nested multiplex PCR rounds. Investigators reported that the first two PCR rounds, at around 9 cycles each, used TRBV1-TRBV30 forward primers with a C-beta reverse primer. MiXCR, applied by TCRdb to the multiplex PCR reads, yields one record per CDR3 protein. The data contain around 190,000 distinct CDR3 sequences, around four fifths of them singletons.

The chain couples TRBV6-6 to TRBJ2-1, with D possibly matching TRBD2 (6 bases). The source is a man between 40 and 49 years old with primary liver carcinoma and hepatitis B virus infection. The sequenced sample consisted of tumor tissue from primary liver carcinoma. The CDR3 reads CASSCSEETGEEQIF. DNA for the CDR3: TGTGCCAGCAGTTGCTCTGAAGAGACGGGAGAAGAGCAGATCTTC.